This T cell receptor (beta chain) was captured in a study of patients and donors after allogeneic stem cell transplantation (dated by TCRdb to about 2020). This clonotype was counted a few times. The clone's antigen remains unknown. No base quality values were provided; no much bigger clone lies one nucleotide off. Inclusive of the bounding cysteine and phenylalanine, the CDR3 is 14 residues long. Here the CDR3 DNA is all that survives: 42 bases in frame from base 1. Trimming removed 0 bases from V and 5 bases from J, leaving 10 bases between the germline ends. CDR1 and CDR2 are drawn from the germline V gene: SGHVS, FNYEAQ. The library was made by RT-PCR. Sequencing took place on a NextSeq 550. The public sequencing data were trimmed at Q25 with fastp and processed into clonotypes with MiXCR by TCRdb, which kept only in-frame beta chains. Records with the same CDR3 protein are collapsed into one entry carrying the most frequent genes and DNA. For this sample there are roughly 960,000 distinct CDR3 sequences; around 17% appear just once. The ten biggest clones cover approximately 5.9% of the sample.

The chain was built from TRBV7-6 and TRBJ2-5; confidence is insufficient to name the D gene. The sequencing input was blood, either unsorted or a sorted T cell fraction (not recorded which). The TCR sequence derives from a human donor who was either an allogeneic HSCT recipient or a stem cell or donor lymphocyte infusion donor (not recorded which). It is not recorded whose cells these are; they may come from a transplant donor. The CDR3 region reads CASSLALPRETQYF. The DNA sequence reads TGTGCCAGCAGCTTAGCGCTCCCCCGGGAGACCCAGTACTTC.